Each of the 30 T cell receptor beta chains below was sequenced from the same sample in a study of cytomegalovirus exposure and HLA in healthy donors (dated by TCRdb to the late 2010s). Receptors were amplified or captured by the immunoSEQ multiplex PCR assay. For the multiplex PCR, a mixture combining 60 forward primers for TCR Vbeta segments and 13 reverse primers for TCR Jbeta segments was used. Drawn from immuneACCESS, this table holds only the in-frame rearrangements with V and J called that TCRdb kept. Clones are partly lost; checked studies trace under half to an unresolved V gene and leave the rest unexplained. Counted in this sample were approximately 110,000 clones; approximately 67% of them appeared once. Roughly 8.3% of the sample goes to the ten largest clones. The sequenced material came from PBMCs. These receptor sequences come from a young man in good health and CMV-seropositive.

This sequence joins TRBV11-2 and TRBJ2-5, with 9 bases fitting TRBD1. Germline V gene lookup returns CDR1 SGHAT and CDR2 FQNNGV. V shed 5 bases and J 1 base; nucleotides not matched to a gene: 8. The CDR3 has 16 residues. CDR3 amino acids: CASSTGTGKVQETQYF. The CDR3 region has the DNA TGTGCCAGCAGCACCGGGACAGGGAAGGTCCAAGAGACCCAGTACTTC.

There are a few counts of this clone. V and J are TRBV6-4 and TRBJ1-1; 7 bases map to TRBD1. This CDR3 comprises 13 residues. The germline V gene has CDR1 MRHNA and CDR2 SNTAGT. V gave up 3 bases and J gave up 5 bases; unmatched junction bases: 3. CDR3 in amino acids: CASSEGRGTEAFF. The CDR3, as DNA: TGTGCCAGCAGTGAGGGCAGGGGGACTGAAGCTTTCTTT.

The CDR3 DNA reads TGCGCCAGCAGCTATGCCGGGACAGGGTTGGTTGAAGCTTTCTTT. Its protein is CASSYAGTGLVEAFF. The chain employs TRBV5-1 and TRBJ1-1, with 9 nucleotides matching TRBD1. Germline V gives CDR1 SGHRS, CDR2 YFSETQ. The junction had 10 bases not matched to a gene; V was cut back by 3 bases and J by 7 bases. This CDR3 is 15 amino acids long.

The V gene is TRBV28, the J gene TRBJ2-1; TRBD2 agrees at 13 bases. The CDR3 has 15 amino acids. The germline V gene has CDR1 MDHEN and CDR2 SYDVKM. V lost 5 bases, J lost 8 bases, and 6 bases stayed unmatched. CDR3 residues: CASSRTSGGGDEQFF. The CDR3 bases are TGTGCCAGCAGTCGGACTAGCGGGGGTGGGGATGAGCAGTTCTTC.

In the case of this clone: One end of the junction fails to match germline, which may point to a read error. The CDR3 is CASSAGTGHGYPF. The DNA for the CDR3 is TGTGCCAGCAGTGCAGGGACAGGCCATGGCTACCCCTTC. The chain recombines TRBV2 with TRBJ1-2; 8 bases fit TRBD1. CDR1 and CDR2 (germline): SNHLY, FYNNEI. The CDR3 is 13 amino acids.

This chain connects TRBV27 to TRBJ1-1; TRBD1 might be the D (5 bases). The CDR3 spans 14 residues. In germline, CDR1 is MNHEY, CDR2 SMNVEV (reference sequence). Trimming shortened V by 3 bases and J by 0 bases, and 8 bases separated the two germline ends. Written as DNA, the CDR3 is TGTGCCAGCAGTTTGTCAGGGTTGAACACTGAAGCTTTCTTT. Translating it yields CASSLSGLNTEAFF.

This clone was seen once. The rearrangement joins TRBV19 to TRBJ2-5, with D possibly being TRBD1 (5 bases). The ends were cut back, 2 bases at V and 5 bases at J, with 21 bases in the middle. The length of the CDR3 is 17 residues. Germline V gene lookup returns CDR1 LNHDA and CDR2 SQIVND (reference sequence). In DNA form, the CDR3 reads TGTGCCAGTAGTATATACCCGGTCGGGCAGGGTCTGGAGACCCAGTACTTC. This translates into CASSIYPVGQGLETQYF.

The count of this clone is one. V gene TRBV4-1 combines with J gene TRBJ1-5, with D unclear. The CDR3 runs to 15 residues. V gave up 0 bases and J gave up 9 bases, with 15 bases separating them. Germline V CDR1 and CDR2: MGHRA, YSYEKL. The CDR3 DNA reads as TGCGCCAGCAGCCAAGAGTGGGCAGGCCAGAGGCCCCAGCATTTT. Protein product: CASSQEWAGQRPQHF.

The sample holds a few counts of this clone. The chain is built from TRBV4-2 and TRBJ1-3; 7 positions agree with TRBD1. V trimming: 4 bases; J trimming: 0 bases; junction bases outside the gene matches: 3. Looked up from germline, CDR1 is LGHNA and CDR2 is YNFKEQ. This CDR3 contains 15 residues. The CDR3 DNA reads TGTGCCAGCAGCCGACAGGGAAACTCTGGAAACACCATATATTTT. Translated, it gives CASSRQGNSGNTIYF.

CDR3 in amino acids: CASSLGQGGDTQYF. The CDR3 DNA reads as TGTGCCAGCAGCTTAGGACAGGGTGGAGATACGCAGTATTTT. The rearrangement uses TRBV11-2 and TRBJ2-3; 7 bases align to TRBD1. Germline V lookup: CDR1 SGHAT, CDR2 FQNNGV. J was trimmed by 5 bases and V by 1 base; bases with no gene match: 3. This CDR3 has 14 residues.

This clone was counted a few times. V is TRBV5-1 and J is TRBJ2-1, with 7 positions matching TRBD2. CDR3 length: 13 amino acids. Per germline, CDR1 SGHRS and CDR2 YFSETQ. The trim removed 7 bases at V and 0 bases at J, leaving 1 base unmatched. Here the CDR3 DNA reads TGCGCCAGCCAGCGGGACTCCTACAATGAGCAGTTCTTC. Its translation: CASQRDSYNEQFF.

A word on this clone: This sample also contains other DNA sequences that code for the same CDR3. V is TRBV7-2 and J is TRBJ2-5, with TRBD2 matching over 9 bases. Germline assignment: CDR1 SGHTA and CDR2 FQGNSA. V lost 3 bases to trimming and J lost 2 bases; unmatched junction nucleotides: 1. The CDR3 covers 14 residues. The CDR3 here is CASSLLAGQETQYF. In DNA, the CDR3 is TGTGCCAGCAGCTTGCTAGCGGGGCAAGAGACCCAGTACTTC.

The V call is TRBV30, the J call TRBJ2-7; 10 nucleotides match TRBD2. V shed 3 bases, J shed 5 bases, and the junction held 16 bases outside the gene matches. The CDR3 has 17 residues. Looked up from germline, CDR1 is GTSNPN and CDR2 is SVGIG (reference sequence). The CDR3 region is CAWRPERGGVLQDEQYF. The CDR3 coding sequence is TGTGCCTGGAGACCAGAGCGGGGGGGCGTTCTTCAGGACGAGCAGTACTTC. The full variable domain, its missing parts supplied by reference TRBV30 and TRBJ2-7, is SQTIHQWPATLVQPVGSPLSLECTVEGTSNPNLYWYRQAAGRGLQLLFYSVGIGQISSEVPQNLSASRPQDRQFILSSKKLLLSDSGFYLCAWRPERGGVLQDEQYFGPGTRLTVT.

The rearrangement uses TRBV28 and TRBJ1-5, with D perhaps matching TRBD1 (6 bases). This CDR3 has 15 amino acids. Germline V gene lookup returns CDR1 MDHEN and CDR2 SYDVKM. V was clipped by 4 bases and J by 1 base, with 11 bases between them. The CDR3 DNA reads TGTGCCAGCAGTTCCCCGGGACACAGCAATCAGCCCCAGCATTTT. Translation: CASSSPGHSNQPQHF.

As DNA, the CDR3 is TGTGCCAGCAGGGACAGGGCCAATTCACCCCTCCACTTT. Its translation: CASRDRANSPLHF. The chain has TRBV25-1 and TRBJ1-6; TRBD1 aligns across 8 bases. Germline V gives CDR1 MGHDK, CDR2 SYGVNS. The CDR3 consists of 13 residues. V lost 6 bases and J lost 7; bases outside the gene matches: 2.

The rearrangement links TRBV2 to TRBJ1-6; D call uncertain. The CDR3 has 17 amino acids. Trimming pared 7 bases from V and 2 bases from J, leaving 18 bases between. Germline V lookup: CDR1 SNHLY, CDR2 FYNNEI. The CDR3 reads CASISEEGRTYNSPLHF. For the CDR3, the DNA is TGTGCCAGCATTTCGGAGGAGGGAAGGACCTATAATTCACCCCTCCACTTT. Filled out from reference TRBV2 and TRBJ1-6, the complete variable domain reads EPEVTQTPSHQVTQMGQEVILRCVPISNHLYFYWYRQILGQKVEFLVSFYNNEISEKSEIFDDQFSVERPDGSNFTLKIRSTKLEDSAMYFCASISEEGRTYNSPLHFGNGTRLTVT.

This clone came up a few times. This CDR3 is CASRLRSKVLGSGANVLTF. The CDR3 DNA reads TGTGCCAGCAGACTCAGGTCCAAGGTCTTAGGCTCTGGGGCCAACGTCCTGACTTTC. V usage is TRBV28 and J usage is TRBJ2-6; D ambiguous. Germline loops: CDR1 MDHEN, CDR2 SYDVKM. This CDR3 has 19 amino acids. The V end lost 6 bases, the J end lost 0 bases, and 21 bases lay between the germline ends.

The chain carries TRBV28 and TRBJ1-5, with 7 nucleotides matching TRBD1. Germline CDR1 and CDR2: MDHEN and SYDVKM. This CDR3 is 13 amino acids long. Trimming took 6 bases from V and 7 from J; bases not matched to a gene: 6. DNA for the CDR3: TGTGCCAGCAGAGGACAGGCCTCACAGCCCCAGCATTTT. As protein: CASRGQASQPQHF.

The chain employs TRBV2 and TRBJ2-5; a possible D gene is TRBD1 (6 bases). Trimming stripped 3 bases from V and 5 bases from J, with 16 bases between. The germline gives CDR1 SNHLY, CDR2 FYNNEI. The CDR3 loop spans 15 amino acids. The CDR3 loop reads CASSEDSRGWETQYF. The CDR3, as DNA: TGTGCCAGCAGTGAGGACAGTCGAGGTTGGGAGACCCAGTACTTC.

The chain links TRBV25-1 to TRBJ2-7, with 8 positions matching TRBD2. With 4 bases clipped from V and 0 bases from J, the junction kept 2 bases outside the gene matches. Per the germline V gene, CDR1 is MGHDK and CDR2 is SYGVNS. The CDR3 extends over 14 amino acids. The CDR3 region has the DNA TGTGCCAGCAGTGCGGGGGGGTCCTCCTACGAGCAGTACTTC. This translates into CASSAGGSSYEQYF.

V gene TRBV5-1 combines with J gene TRBJ2-5; 9 bases fit TRBD1. V was clipped by 4 bases and J by 5 bases; unmatched bases: 18. Germline V gene sequence: CDR1 SGHRS, CDR2 YFSETQ. This CDR3 region has 18 residues. CDR3 sequence (DNA): TGCGCCAGCAGCCCTTCCCACGAACGCTACAGGGGGCGGGAGACCCAGTACTTC. This sequence encodes CASSPSHERYRGRETQYF.

The chain carries TRBV13 and TRBJ2-5; 7 positions agree with TRBD2. The CDR3 sequence is 14 residues long. Germline loops: CDR1 PRHDT, CDR2 FYEKMQ (reference sequence). Trimming cost V 4 bases and J 5 bases; bases outside gene matches: 7. The CDR3: CASSSRLAGETQYF. The CDR3 DNA sequence: TGTGCCAGCAGCTCTCGACTAGCTGGCGAGACCCAGTACTTC.

The CDR3 nucleotides read TGTGCCAGCAGTTTATCCCGGGGGTTAAACACTGAAGCTTTCTTT. Translated: CASSLSRGLNTEAFF. This chain joins TRBV28 and TRBJ1-1; weak D call: TRBD1 (5 bases). The germline V gene has CDR1 MDHEN and CDR2 SYDVKM. The length of the CDR3 is 15 residues. V was pared by 1 base and J by 2 bases, with 11 bases between.

This chain links TRBV9 with TRBJ1-1, with 9 bases identical to TRBD1. The CDR3 spans 13 residues. The junction had 4 bases not matched to a gene; V was cut back by 6 bases and J by 4 bases. Germline CDR1 and CDR2: SGDLS and YYNGEE. The DNA of the CDR3 is TGTGCCAGCAATCAACAGGGGGCCACTGAAGCTTTCTTT. It codes for CASNQQGATEAFF.

V is TRBV13 and J is TRBJ2-7; D remains unclear. Trimming took 5 bases from V and 3 from J, leaving 11 bases between them. The CDR3 is 13 amino acids. Germline V gene sequence: CDR1 PRHDT, CDR2 FYEKMQ (reference sequence). The CDR3 reads CASSQTKDYEQYV. CDR3 DNA sequence: TGTGCCAGCAGCCAAACGAAAGACTACGAGCAGTACGTC.

This chain links TRBV10-3 with TRBJ2-7, with TRBD1 matching over 8 bases. The CDR3 is made up of 15 amino acids. V lost 6 bases, J lost 1 base, and 8 bases stayed unmatched. Germline loops: CDR1 ENHRY, CDR2 SYGVKD. CDR3 region: CAIRPGTGPSYEQYF. In DNA, the CDR3 is TGTGCCATCAGGCCCGGGACAGGCCCTTCCTACGAGCAGTACTTC.

The V and J genes are TRBV30 and TRBJ2-2; the match to TRBD2 covers 8 bases. Trimming took 5 bases from V and 5 from J; bases not matched to a gene: 7. Per germline, CDR1 GTSNPN and CDR2 SVGIG (reference sequence). The CDR3 has 14 residues. CDR3 in amino acids: CAWSGGARTGELFF. The CDR3 DNA follows: TGTGCCTGGTCCGGGGGGGCACGGACCGGGGAGCTGTTTTTT. Together with reference TRBV30 and TRBJ2-2, the CDR3 gives the full variable domain: SQTIHQWPATLVQPVGSPLSLECTVEGTSNPNLYWYRQAAGRGLQLLFYSVGIGQISSEVPQNLSASRPQDRQFILSSKKLLLSDSGFYLCAWSGGARTGELFFGEGSRLTVL.

The gene calls are TRBV7-9 and TRBJ2-7; D is uncertain. Trimming stripped 5 bases from V and 2 bases from J, with 10 bases between. The CDR3 has 13 residues. CDR1 is SEHNR and CDR2 is FQNEAQ in the germline V gene (reference sequence). CDR3 coding DNA: TGTGCCAGCAGCAAAACTGATCCCTACGAGCAGTACTTC. Its protein is CASSKTDPYEQYF.

The chain is built from TRBV5-1 and TRBJ2-7; a possible D gene is TRBD2 (6 bases). The CDR3 runs 16 residues. The ends were cut back, 5 bases at V and 0 bases at J, with 18 bases in the middle. CDR1 and CDR2 (germline): SGHRS, YFSETQ. CDR3 nucleotides: TGCGCCAGCAGATCGGGGAGTCGACTAGGCTCCTACGAGCAGTACTTC. Translation: CASRSGSRLGSYEQYF.

V and J are TRBV6-5 and TRBJ2-2; maybe TRBD1 (5 bases). The CDR3 runs to 13 residues. Germline CDR1 and CDR2: MNHEY and SVGAGI. Trimming cost V 5 bases and J 4 bases, with 8 bases left between them. CDR3 sequence (DNA): TGTGCCAGCAGTGGGGCCGCCACCGGGGAGCTGTTTTTT. It encodes CASSGAATGELFF.